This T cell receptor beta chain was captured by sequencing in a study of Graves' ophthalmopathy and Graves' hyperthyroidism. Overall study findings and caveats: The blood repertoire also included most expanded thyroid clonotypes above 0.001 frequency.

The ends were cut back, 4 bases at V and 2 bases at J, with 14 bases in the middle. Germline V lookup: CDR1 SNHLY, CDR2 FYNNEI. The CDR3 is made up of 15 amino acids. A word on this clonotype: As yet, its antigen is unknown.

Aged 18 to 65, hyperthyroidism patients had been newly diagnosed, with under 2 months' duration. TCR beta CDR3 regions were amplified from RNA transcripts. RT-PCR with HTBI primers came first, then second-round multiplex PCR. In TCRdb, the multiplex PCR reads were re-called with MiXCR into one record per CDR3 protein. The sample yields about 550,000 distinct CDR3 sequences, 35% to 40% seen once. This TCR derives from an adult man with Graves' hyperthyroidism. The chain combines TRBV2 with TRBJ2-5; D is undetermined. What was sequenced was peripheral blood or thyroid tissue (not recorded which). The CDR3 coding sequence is TGTGCCAGCAGTGGGGAAGGCAGCGCACAAGAGACCCAGTACTTC. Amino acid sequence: CASSGEGSAQETQYF.